The present T cell receptor beta chain was sequenced within a study of blood T cell repertoires in COVID-19. Study background: T cells, B-cell-depleted T cells, or PBMCs provided the cDNA or gDNA that served as material.

While infection was still active, Seattle patients were enrolled and then followed longitudinally. The CDR3 runs 16 residues. V lost 1 base and J lost 1, with 15 bases in between. Germline V lookup: CDR1 SQVTM, CDR2 ANQGSEA. Clones were read by immunoSEQ multiplex PCR, and TCRdb kept only the in-frame ones, dropping some. The sample comprises under 250,000 clones, 80% to 90% of which are singletons, and roughly 2.5% rests with the top ten. Sequencing was done on a sample of peripheral blood. The sequence was collected from a man aged 30 to 45 with COVID-19, enrolled during active disease. The chain is built from TRBV29-1 and TRBJ2-3; D gene uncertain. CDR3 sequence reads: CSVEGSRHLGTDTQYF. The CDR3 DNA follows: TGCAGCGTTGAAGGGTCTAGGCATCTGGGCACAGATACGCAGTATTTT.